Following are 18 T cell receptor beta chains from one sample sequenced in a study of type 1 regulatory T cells. TCRdb processed the reads anew with MiXCR; each CDR3 protein has one entry. The sample carries some 89,000 distinct CDR3 sequences, roughly 31% recorded once. Sample: CD4+ T cells, either the whole sample or a sorted fraction (not recorded which). The receptors originated from a human donor in good health.

This clonotype came up a few times. The chain carries TRBV11-2 and TRBJ1-5, with unresolved D. This CDR3 is 12 amino acids long. V lost 2 bases and J 3 bases, leaving 2 bases between the germline ends. Per germline, CDR1 SGHAT and CDR2 FQNNGV. CDR3 sequence (DNA): TGTGCCAGCAGCTTAACCAATCAGCCCCAGCATTTT. It specifies CASSLTNQPQHF.

This clonotype was detected a few times. The V call is TRBV12-3 or TRBV12-4, the J call TRBJ1-2; maybe TRBD1 (6 bases). Trimming shortened V by 3 bases and J by 2 bases, and 10 bases separated the two germline ends. The CDR3 consists of 14 residues. Here the CDR3 reads CASSLRGVNYGYTF. The CDR3 DNA follows: TGTGCCAGCAGTTTGAGGGGGGTGAACTATGGCTACACCTTC.

The genes are TRBV15 and TRBJ2-6, with no clear D. This CDR3 is 17 amino acids long. V dropped 3 bases and J dropped 0 bases, with 12 bases sitting between them. Germline loops: CDR1 LNHNV, CDR2 YYDKDF (reference sequence). DNA for the CDR3: TGTGCCACCAGCAGCCCGACTGTGAGCTCTGGGGCCAACGTCCTGACTTTC. Its translation is CATSSPTVSSGANVLTF.

Only a few counts were recorded for this clonotype. V is TRBV15 and J is TRBJ2-3; D tentatively reads TRBD1 or TRBD2 (6 bases each). The germline V gene encodes CDR1 LNHNV and CDR2 YYDKDF (reference sequence). The CDR3 covers 15 residues. V lost 1 base and J 4 bases, leaving 12 bases between the germline ends. The CDR3 reads CATSRGNRGPDTQYF. CDR3 nucleotides: TGTGCCACCAGCAGAGGGAATCGGGGGCCAGATACGCAGTATTTT.

This clonotype appeared many times. The chain joins TRBV20-1 to TRBJ2-4; TRBD1 or TRBD2 may be the D gene (5 bases each). Germline CDR1 DFQATT, CDR2 SNEGSKA (reference sequence). The CDR3 has 15 amino acids. Trimming removed 0 bases from V and 3 bases from J, with 12 bases in between. DNA of the CDR3: TGCAGTGCTAGAGATCGAGGGGTCCGCAAAAACATTCAGTACTTC. It codes for CSARDRGVRKNIQYF.

CDR3 DNA sequence: TGTGCCAGCAGTTCCCTGGACAGGGGGGAAAAACTGTTTTTT. This encodes CASSSLDRGEKLFF. The chain couples TRBV27 to TRBJ1-4; 10 nucleotides line up with TRBD1. The CDR3 covers 14 residues. The germline gives CDR1 MNHEY, CDR2 SMNVEV (reference sequence). J was trimmed by 8 bases and V by 4 bases; bases with no gene match: 4. Full variable domain (rest looked up from reference TRBV27 and TRBJ1-4): EAQVTQNPRYLITVTGKKLTVTCSQNMNHEYMSWYRQDPGLGLRQIYYSMNVEVTDKGDVPEGYKVSRKEKRNFPLILESPSPNQTSLYFCASSSLDRGEKLFFGSGTQLSVL.

This clonotype has more than one count but fewer than ten. This chain connects TRBV18 to TRBJ2-3; 13 bases are shared with TRBD2. Losses at the gene ends were 3 bases for V and 6 bases for J; bases not matched to a gene: 3. Germline loops: CDR1 KGHSH, CDR2 LQKENI. CDR3 length: 15 amino acids. The CDR3 reads CASSPGTSGIDTQYF. DNA of the CDR3: TGTGCCAGCTCACCCGGGACTAGCGGGATTGATACGCAGTATTTT.

The CDR3 spells CSVLAGAPGELFF. CDR3 coding DNA: TGCAGCGTACTAGCGGGAGCTCCCGGGGAGCTGTTTTTT. The chain carries TRBV29-1 and TRBJ2-2; 11 positions match TRBD2. Per the germline V gene, CDR1 is SQVTM and CDR2 is ANQGSEA. V shed 6 bases and J 6 bases; nucleotides not matched to a gene: 3. The CDR3 spans 13 residues.

There are a few counts of this clonotype. The gene calls are TRBV5-5 and TRBJ2-1, with D possibly matching TRBD2 (6 bases). The V end was cut by 0 bases, the J end by 8 bases, with 6 bases between. CDR1 is SGHKS, CDR2 YYEKEE, per germline (reference sequence). There are 12 residues in the CDR3. Here the CDR3 reads CASSLGGDEQFF. The DNA for the CDR3 is TGTGCCAGCAGCTTGGGGGGGGATGAGCAGTTCTTC.

As concerns this clonotype: The junction departs from germline at one end; a sequencing error may be responsible. The J gene is TRBJ2-1, the V gene TRBV3-1; 10 bases are shared with TRBD2. This CDR3 has 17 residues. In germline, CDR1 is LGHDT, CDR2 YNNKEL (reference sequence). The CDR3 protein is CASSQDSLLAGENEKFF. For the CDR3, the DNA is TGTGCCAGCAGCCAAGATTCCTTGCTAGCGGGAGAAAATGAGAAGTTCTTC.

This chain uses TRBV12-3 or TRBV12-4 with TRBJ1-4, with D unresolved. This CDR3 region has 13 residues. Trimming shortened V by 1 base and J by 7 bases, and 7 bases separated the two germline ends. The CDR3 sequence is CASSLVGGEKLFF. CDR3 coding DNA: TGTGCCAGCAGTTTAGTCGGTGGTGAAAAACTGTTTTTT.

This clonotype was observed a few times. The J gene is TRBJ1-3, the V gene TRBV3-1; D is uncertain. The V and J ends lost 5 bases and 0 bases respectively, with 14 bases between them. The CDR3 runs 16 residues. Germline V gene lookup returns CDR1 LGHDT and CDR2 YNNKEL (reference sequence). In DNA, the CDR3 is TGTGCCAGCAGCTTACCTCTTGGGGTCTCTGGAAACACCATATATTTT. It translates to CASSLPLGVSGNTIYF.

This chain connects TRBV11-2 to TRBJ2-1; D may correspond to TRBD1 or TRBD2 (5 bases each). This CDR3 has 14 amino acids. V gave up 6 bases and J gave up 6 bases, with 15 bases separating them. The germline V gene encodes CDR1 SGHAT and CDR2 FQNNGV. CDR3 sequence: CASSSRGTGNEQFF. In nucleotides, the CDR3 is TGTGCCAGCAGTTCCCGGGGCACGGGCAATGAGCAGTTCTTC.

J is TRBJ2-1 and V is TRBV7-3, with a tentative D call TRBD2 (5 bases). CDR1 is SGHTA and CDR2 is FQGTGA in the germline V gene. The ends were cut back, 2 bases at V and 4 bases at J, with 12 bases in the middle. The CDR3 has 15 amino acids. CDR3 sequence reads: CASSLQSAVYNEQFF. CDR3 in DNA: TGTGCCAGCAGCTTACAGTCAGCGGTGTACAATGAGCAGTTCTTC.

The chain carries TRBV10-3 and TRBJ2-1; the D call may be TRBD1 or TRBD2 (5 bases each). The germline CDR1 and CDR2 sequences are ENHRY and SYGVKD. The CDR3 consists of 14 residues. With 5 bases removed from V and 7 bases from J, the gap between germline ends came to 15 bases. CDR3 sequence reads: CAISSRDGLNEQFF. Written as DNA, the CDR3 is TGTGCCATCAGTTCCCGGGACGGACTGAATGAGCAGTTCTTC.

The genes are TRBV5-1 and TRBJ2-5, with 9 bases aligning to TRBD1. This CDR3 has 15 residues. The ends lost 6 bases at V and 4 bases at J; junction bases unmatched: 10. Germline V gene lookup returns CDR1 SGHRS and CDR2 YFSETQ. The CDR3 region is CASTRQGGVGETQYF. CDR3 sequence (DNA): TGCGCCAGCACCCGACAGGGGGGAGTCGGAGAGACCCAGTACTTC.

This clonotype was recorded a few times. The chain couples TRBV2 to TRBJ1-2; D is unresolved. The CDR3 length is 11 residues. The ends were cut back, 4 bases at V and 8 bases at J, with 8 bases in the middle. The germline CDR1 and CDR2 sequences are SNHLY and FYNNEI. Here the CDR3 reads CASSATLGYTF. CDR3 nucleotides: TGTGCCAGCAGTGCGACACTGGGCTACACCTTC.

The CDR3 coding sequence is TGTGCCAGCAGCTCGGACAGGATGGAGACCCAGTACTTC. It codes for CASSSDRMETQYF. The rearrangement links TRBV9 to TRBJ2-5, with 7 nucleotides matching TRBD1. This CDR3 region has 13 residues. V was pared by 4 bases and J by 5 bases, with 5 bases of the junction left unmatched. Germline V CDR1 and CDR2: SGDLS, YYNGEE.